The source of this TCR beta chain is a study of T-cell reconstitution after alpha-beta-depleted transplantation in children. Using unique molecular identifiers, the investigators prepared the TCRbeta library. One entry per CDR3 protein, called by TCRdb with MiXCR from the PCR reads. The table includes some 290,000 distinct CDR3 sequences, roughly 9.5% detected once. The V and J ends lost 4 bases and 0 bases, in that order; junction bases with no gene match: 5. Germline V gene sequence: CDR1 SGHRS, CDR2 YFSETQ. CDR3 length: 15 residues. The TCR sequence derives from a human donor who donated a stem cell graft to a child with SCID. The rearrangement links TRBV5-1 to TRBJ1-1, with 8 bases that match TRBD1. The sequenced sample was PBMCs from the stem cell graft donor, obtained from the stem cell graft. The CDR3 spells CASSGETGVNTEAFF. DNA of the CDR3: TGCGCCAGCAGCGGGGAGACAGGGGTGAACACTGAAGCTTTCTTT.